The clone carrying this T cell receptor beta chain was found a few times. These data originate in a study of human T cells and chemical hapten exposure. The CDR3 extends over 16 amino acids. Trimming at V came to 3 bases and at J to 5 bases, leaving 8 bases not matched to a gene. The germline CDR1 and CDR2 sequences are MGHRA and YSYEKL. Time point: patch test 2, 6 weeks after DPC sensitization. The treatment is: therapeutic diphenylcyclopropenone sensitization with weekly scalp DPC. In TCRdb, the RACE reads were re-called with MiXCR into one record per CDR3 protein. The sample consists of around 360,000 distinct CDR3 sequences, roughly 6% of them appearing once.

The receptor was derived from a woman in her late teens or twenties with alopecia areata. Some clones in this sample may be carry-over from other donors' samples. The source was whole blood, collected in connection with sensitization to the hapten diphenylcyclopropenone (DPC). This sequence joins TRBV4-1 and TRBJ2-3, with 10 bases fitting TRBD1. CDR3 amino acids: CASSHIPGQGQDTQYF. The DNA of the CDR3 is TGCGCCAGCAGCCATATCCCGGGACAGGGGCAAGATACGCAGTATTTT.